Presented here are 32 T cell receptor beta chains from one specimen sequenced in a study of T cells in Graves' hyperthyroidism and ophthalmopathy. What was amplified from RNA transcripts were TCR beta CDR3 regions. An initial round of RT-PCR targeting the TCR CDR3 relied on the HTBI primer set. MiXCR, run by TCRdb on the multiplex PCR reads, gives a single entry per CDR3 protein. The sample holds some 510,000 distinct CDR3 sequences, about 20% seen once. Sequencing used blood. The receptors were sampled from a man younger than 35 with Graves' hyperthyroidism.

This clonotype was seen many times. The chain has TRBV5-1 and TRBJ1-1, with TRBD1 identical over 8 bases. The CDR3 has 15 amino acids. V was clipped by 4 bases and J by 2 bases; unmatched bases: 7. From germline, CDR1 is SGHRS and CDR2 YFSETQ. CDR3 amino acids: CASSHGQGINTEAFF. CDR3 bases: TGCGCCAGCAGCCACGGACAGGGTATCAACACTGAAGCTTTCTTT.

This clonotype was seen ten or more times. V is TRBV6-2 or TRBV6-3 and J is TRBJ2-7, with D uncertain. Trimming removed 7 bases from V and 6 bases from J, with 10 bases in between. CDR3 length: 11 amino acids. The V gene's germline CDR1 is MNHEY and CDR2 SVGEGT. CDR3 residues: CASTLGREQYF. The CDR3 coding sequence is TGTGCCAGCACCCTAGGACGCGAGCAGTACTTC.

There are many counts of this clonotype. The rearrangement uses TRBV19 and TRBJ1-1, with unresolved D. Germline V gives CDR1 LNHDA, CDR2 SQIVND (reference sequence). V lost 4 bases and J lost 0, with 6 bases in between. The CDR3 covers 13 residues. The CDR3 loop reads CASSNQMNTEAFF. The CDR3 nucleotides are TGTGCCAGTAGTAACCAAATGAACACTGAAGCTTTCTTT.

The chain has TRBV19 and TRBJ1-1; a possible D gene is TRBD1 (6 bases). Germline lookup yields CDR1 LNHDA and CDR2 SQIVND (reference sequence). The CDR3 length is 17 residues. The V end was cut by 5 bases, the J end by 0 bases, with 19 bases between. The DNA of the CDR3 is TGTGCCAGTAGTCTCCGGGACATCGGACCCCTGAACACTGAAGCTTTCTTT. Residues: CASSLRDIGPLNTEAFF.

As concerns this clonotype: This sequence may be a read error, since a much larger clone differs from it by one base. The CDR3 coding sequence is TGTGCCATTAGTCTGCGGGACGCCCCCAATCAGCCCCAGCATTTT. This encodes CAISLRDAPNQPQHF. The chain recombines TRBV19 with TRBJ1-5; D possibly corresponds to TRBD1 (5 bases). Germline assignment: CDR1 LNHDA and CDR2 SQIVND (reference sequence). The CDR3 runs 15 residues.

The chain joins TRBV19 to TRBJ1-3; no firm D call. V lost 3 bases and J lost 0, with 6 bases in between. CDR1 LNHDA and CDR2 SQIVND come from the germline V gene (reference sequence). This CDR3 has 14 residues. CDR3 amino acids: CASSIGISGNTIYF. The CDR3, as DNA: TGTGCCAGTAGTATTGGAATCTCTGGAAACACCATATATTTT.

This rearrangement joins TRBV20-1 to TRBJ2-1; possibly TRBD1 or TRBD2 for D (5 bases each). V dropped 4 bases and J dropped 0 bases, with 10 bases sitting between them. The CDR3 has 14 residues. CDR1 is DFQATT and CDR2 is SNEGSKA in the germline V gene (reference sequence). CDR3 sequence: CSANEGSSYNEQFF. The CDR3 coding sequence is TGCAGTGCTAACGAGGGGAGCTCCTACAATGAGCAGTTCTTC.

This clonotype appeared many times. This sequence joins TRBV24-1 and TRBJ2-2, with 8 bases aligning to TRBD1. CDR1 KGHDR and CDR2 SFDVKD come from the germline V gene. V was pared by 4 bases and J by 5 bases, with 5 bases of the junction left unmatched. The CDR3 runs to 15 residues. The CDR3 here is CATSDPGGATGELFF. DNA of the CDR3: TGTGCCACCAGTGACCCAGGGGGCGCGACCGGGGAGCTGTTTTTT.

The rearrangement uses TRBV12-3 or TRBV12-4 and TRBJ2-7; D possibly corresponds to TRBD2 (5 bases). Trimming shortened V by 6 bases and J by 4 bases, and 10 bases separated the two germline ends. The CDR3 is 12 residues long. CDR3 residues: CASSRTEYEQYF. In nucleotides, the CDR3 is TGTGCCAGCAGCCGGACTGAATACGAGCAGTACTTC.

Ten or more counts support this clonotype. The rearrangement joins TRBV28 to TRBJ2-7; 11 nucleotides agree with TRBD1. The CDR3 covers 13 residues. CDR1 MDHEN and CDR2 SYDVKM come from the germline V gene. The V and J ends lost 5 bases and 6 bases, in that order; junction bases with no gene match: 3. The DNA of the CDR3 is TGTGCCAGCAGTCACGGGACAGGGGGCGAGCAGTACTTC. It encodes CASSHGTGGEQYF.

The DNA of the CDR3 is TGTGCCAGCAGCTATTCGGGTCCTCTCTCGGTGGGCACTGAAGCTTTCTTT. Protein product: CASSYSGPLSVGTEAFF. This chain joins TRBV19 and TRBJ1-1; D is unclear. The CDR3 contains 17 residues. Trimming cost V 9 bases and J 4 bases, with 27 bases left between them. CDR1 is LNHDA, CDR2 SQIVND, per germline (reference sequence). Full variable domain (rest looked up from reference TRBV19 and TRBJ1-1): DGGITQSPKYLFRKEGQNVTLSCEQNLNHDAMYWYRQDPGQGLRLIYYSQIVNDFQKGDIAEGYSVSREKKESFPLTVTSAQKNPTAFYLCASSYSGPLSVGTEAFFGQGTRLTVV.

This clonotype appeared many times. The rearrangement joins TRBV7-9 to TRBJ1-1, with D hard to call. There are 15 residues in the CDR3. The germline V gene encodes CDR1 SEHNR and CDR2 FQNEAQ (reference sequence). V was cut by 5 bases and J by 0 bases, with 13 bases left in between. The CDR3 protein is CASSPEDRVNTEAFF. Here the CDR3 DNA reads TGTGCCAGCAGCCCAGAGGACCGCGTGAACACTGAAGCTTTCTTT.

This clonotype was recorded many times. The chain employs TRBV15 and TRBJ2-7; no definite D call. The V end lost 0 bases, the J end lost 2 bases, and 5 bases lay between the germline ends. The CDR3 spans 13 residues. Germline loops: CDR1 LNHNV, CDR2 YYDKDF (reference sequence). The CDR3 sequence is CATSRDRPYEQYF. CDR3 in DNA: TGTGCCACCAGCAGAGACCGCCCCTACGAGCAGTACTTC.

This clonotype was observed many times. This sequence joins TRBV19 and TRBJ1-1; TRBD1 is a possible D gene (5 bases). The CDR3 extends over 13 amino acids. The V and J ends lost 5 bases and 1 base respectively, with 8 bases between them. CDR1 LNHDA and CDR2 SQIVND come from the germline V gene (reference sequence). CDR3 in amino acids: CASSWRGNTEAFF. CDR3 DNA sequence: TGTGCCAGTAGTTGGAGGGGGAACACTGAAGCTTTCTTT.

Many counts were recorded for this clonotype. J is TRBJ1-5 and V is TRBV6-1; tentatively, D is TRBD1 (5 bases). The length of the CDR3 is 16 residues. CDR1 and CDR2 from the germline V gene are MNHNS and SASEGT. V was pared by 7 bases and J by 1 base, with 17 bases between. The CDR3 DNA reads as TGTGCCAGCACCCCACACAACCGGGGGAGCAATCAGCCCCAGCATTTT. It is translated as CASTPHNRGSNQPQHF.

This clonotype was observed at least ten times. V usage is TRBV2 and J usage is TRBJ2-7; 7 bases fit TRBD2. This CDR3 comprises 13 residues. The V and J ends lost 6 bases and 7 bases, in that order; junction bases with no gene match: 9. Germline V gives CDR1 SNHLY, CDR2 FYNNEI. The CDR3 is CASRGGPGREQYF. The CDR3 nucleotides are TGTGCCAGCAGGGGAGGGCCTGGTAGGGAGCAGTACTTC.

This clonotype was seen at least ten times. CDR3 coding DNA: TGTGCCAGCAGGGATGGGGGGGACTTCTCCTACGAGCAGTACTTC. It translates to CASRDGGDFSYEQYF. The chain joins TRBV12-3 or TRBV12-4 to TRBJ2-7; 7 bases are a match to TRBD2. Trimming took 6 bases from V and 0 from J; bases not matched to a gene: 8. The CDR3 is 15 amino acids.

V usage is TRBV2 and J usage is TRBJ2-7; 8 positions match TRBD1. From germline, CDR1 is SNHLY and CDR2 FYNNEI. This CDR3 is built from 14 residues. The junction had 3 bases not matched to a gene; V was cut back by 1 base and J by 4 bases. This CDR3 is CASSEVTGGYEQYF. CDR3 nucleotides: TGTGCCAGCAGTGAAGTTACAGGGGGGTACGAGCAGTACTTC.

The sample holds many counts of this clonotype. The CDR3 DNA reads TGTGCCAGCAGGGTACTCCACAGAAACACTGAAGCTTTCTTT. Translating gives CASRVLHRNTEAFF. V is TRBV6-5 and J is TRBJ1-1; no clear D gene. V lost 6 bases, J lost 2 bases, and 13 bases lay in between. This CDR3 is built from 14 residues. Germline assignment: CDR1 MNHEY and CDR2 SVGAGI.

This clonotype was counted many times. CDR3 sequence (DNA): TGCAGTGCCAAAGAGGACCCCAATCAGCCCCAGCATTTT. Translation: CSAKEDPNQPQHF. The rearrangement links TRBV20-1 to TRBJ1-5; D gene uncertain. Germline CDR1 and CDR2: DFQATT and SNEGSKA (reference sequence). The V end was cut by 6 bases, the J end by 3 bases, with 12 bases between. The CDR3 length is 13 residues.

This clonotype came up a few times. This chain uses TRBV7-6 with TRBJ2-3; D call uncertain. Trimming cost V 4 bases and J 1 base, with 3 bases left between them. Per germline, CDR1 SGHVS and CDR2 FNYEAQ. The CDR3 has 12 residues. CDR3 sequence (DNA): TGTGCCAGCAGCTGGGGCACAGATACGCAGTATTTT. This codes for CASSWGTDTQYF.

This clonotype was seen at least ten times. This chain links TRBV6-5 with TRBJ1-5; possibly TRBD1 for D (5 bases). Deletions cut 2 bases from V and 3 bases from J, with 8 bases between. The CDR3 sequence is 14 residues long. Germline V gene lookup returns CDR1 MNHEY and CDR2 SVGAGI. Written as DNA, the CDR3 is TGTGCCAGCAGTTACCAGGGATACAATCAGCCCCAGCATTTT. Its protein is CASSYQGYNQPQHF.

In this sample, this clonotype turned up a few times. DNA of the CDR3: TGTGCCAGTAGTCCCCAGGGGACAGGGGAGCAGTACTTC. Its protein product is CASSPQGTGEQYF. The chain carries TRBV19 and TRBJ2-7; 9 nucleotides match TRBD1. The CDR3 has 13 amino acids. J lost 7 bases, V lost 5 bases, and 6 bases had no gene match. In germline, CDR1 is LNHDA, CDR2 SQIVND (reference sequence).

This clonotype has at least ten counts. The chain recombines TRBV12-3 or TRBV12-4 with TRBJ2-5, with TRBD2 matching 7 bases. Trimming removed 6 bases from V and 5 bases from J; junction bases left unmatched: 6. The CDR3 has 13 amino acids. The CDR3 reads CASSHGAGETQYF. DNA for the CDR3: TGTGCCAGCAGCCACGGAGCGGGGGAGACCCAGTACTTC.

The chain uses TRBV6-2 or TRBV6-3 and TRBJ2-6; D possibly uses TRBD1 or TRBD2 (5 bases each). CDR1 is MNHEY, CDR2 SVGEGT, per germline. This CDR3 is built from 18 residues. The V gene lost 5 bases and the J gene lost 2 bases, with 19 bases spanning the gap. For the CDR3, the DNA is TGTGCCAGCAGTCTTATATCGGGGCCTCCTACTGGGGCCAACGTCCTGACTTTC. Encoded protein: CASSLISGPPTGANVLTF.

V is TRBV6-1 and J is TRBJ1-2, with D possibly TRBD1 on 6 matching bases. Trimming shortened V by 6 bases and J by 0 bases, and 14 bases separated the two germline ends. CDR3 length: 15 residues. Germline lookup yields CDR1 MNHNS and CDR2 SASEGT. For the CDR3, the DNA is TGTGCCAGCAGCCACGGGGGGGCTTCTAACTATGGCTACACCTTC. As protein: CASSHGGASNYGYTF.

This clonotype was recorded at least ten times. The chain carries TRBV5-4 and TRBJ1-1, with D unclear. This CDR3 spans 14 amino acids. Germline V gene sequence: CDR1 SGHNT, CDR2 YYREEE (reference sequence). The V end was cut by 4 bases, the J end by 0 bases, with 10 bases between. The CDR3 DNA sequence: TGTGCCAGCAGCCAGGACGGACTGAACACTGAAGCTTTCTTT. It yields the protein CASSQDGLNTEAFF.

J is TRBJ1-3 and V is TRBV12-3 or TRBV12-4; D unresolved. This CDR3 has 14 amino acids. Trimming cost V 6 bases and J 1 base, with 10 bases left between them. For the CDR3, the DNA is TGTGCCAGCAGCCCTAGGCCGTCTGGAAACACCATATATTTT. Translation gives CASSPRPSGNTIYF.

This clonotype was seen at least ten times. The chain employs TRBV2 and TRBJ1-3; D is unclear. V dropped 4 bases and J dropped 0 bases, with 16 bases sitting between them. Germline CDR1 is SNHLY and CDR2 is FYNNEI. The CDR3 has 17 amino acids. The CDR3 sequence: CASSAFLTVSSGNTIYF. In nucleotides, the CDR3 is TGTGCCAGCAGTGCCTTCTTGACGGTTAGCTCTGGAAACACCATATATTTT.

The genes are TRBV6-1 and TRBJ1-2, with TRBD1 matching 8 bases. Germline CDR1 is MNHNS and CDR2 is SASEGT. V lost 5 bases, J lost 6 bases, and 5 bases stayed unmatched. This CDR3 has 13 residues. In DNA form, the CDR3 reads TGTGCCAGCAGTCTGACAGGGGTGCATGGCTACACCTTC. This translates into CASSLTGVHGYTF.

This clonotype was detected ten times or more. The chain couples TRBV5-5 to TRBJ2-7; the match to TRBD1 covers 9 bases. This CDR3 has 14 residues. The junction had 4 bases not matched to a gene; V was cut back by 2 bases and J by 4 bases. Germline V CDR1 and CDR2: SGHKS, YYEKEE (reference sequence). This CDR3 is CASSFWTGDYEQYF. The CDR3 region has the DNA TGTGCCAGCAGCTTCTGGACAGGGGATTACGAGCAGTACTTC.

This clonotype has only a few counts. V is TRBV6-1 and J is TRBJ2-7; D possibly matches TRBD1 or TRBD2 (5 bases each). Deletions cut 1 base from V and 0 bases from J, with 10 bases between. Germline V gene data show CDR1 as MNHNS and CDR2 as SASEGT. The CDR3 is 15 residues long. CDR3: CASSEEGTSSYEQYF. CDR3 DNA: TGTGCCAGCAGTGAAGAGGGGACCTCCTCCTACGAGCAGTACTTC.